A single sample gave rise to the 19 T cell receptor beta chains below, sequenced in a study of identifying expanded T cells in peripheral blood. Clones were sequenced by immunoSEQ multiplex PCR, and TCRdb holds only the in-frame ones, with some missing. This sample yields approximately 120,000 clones, of which 88% are seen a single time; 6.5% to 9% belongs to the top ten. The sequencing input was blood. These TCRs come from a person aged 18 to 75 in good health.

The V gene is TRBV7-7, the J gene TRBJ2-7, with 9 bases aligning to TRBD2. From germline, CDR1 is SSHAT and CDR2 FNYEAQ (reference sequence). The V and J ends lost 5 bases and 6 bases, in that order; junction bases with no gene match: 11. The CDR3 sequence is 15 residues long. The CDR3 DNA reads as TGTGCCAGCAGCCCATCCGGGACTAGCTACTCCGAGCAGTACTTC. Protein sequence: CASSPSGTSYSEQYF.

J is TRBJ2-3 and V is TRBV11-2; no definite D call. There are 11 residues in the CDR3. V gave up 6 bases and J gave up 6 bases, with 7 bases separating them. Germline V gene lookup returns CDR1 SGHAT and CDR2 FQNNGV. Here the CDR3 DNA reads TGTGCCAGCAGTTTCGGGGATACGCAGTATTTT. It specifies CASSFGDTQYF.

The genes are TRBV4-3 and TRBJ1-2; TRBD1 matches at 7 bases. The V gene's germline CDR1 is LGHNA and CDR2 YSLEER. This CDR3 contains 13 residues. V shed 1 base, J shed 7 bases, and the junction held 3 bases outside the gene matches. CDR3: CASSQGQGIGYTF. CDR3 nucleotides: TGCGCCAGCAGCCAAGGACAGGGAATTGGCTACACCTTC.

This sequence joins TRBV7-2 and TRBJ2-1; D is possibly TRBD2 (6 bases). V was shortened by 3 bases and J by 7 bases, with 10 bases between the two germline ends. CDR1 and CDR2 from the germline V gene are SGHTA and FQGNSA. The CDR3 is 13 amino acids. The CDR3 DNA follows: TGTGCCAGCAGCTTTGGGGGGATGAATGAGCAGTTCTTC. This gives the protein CASSFGGMNEQFF.

The V call is TRBV4-2, the J call TRBJ1-1; D ambiguous. Trimming shortened V by 1 base and J by 0 bases, and 15 bases separated the two germline ends. CDR1 is LGHNA and CDR2 is YNFKEQ in the germline V gene. CDR3 length: 17 residues. The CDR3 here is CASSQVAGRSMNTEAFF. The CDR3 nucleotides are TGTGCCAGCAGCCAAGTGGCTGGCAGGTCTATGAACACTGAAGCTTTCTTT.

The chain couples TRBV9 to TRBJ1-2; possibly TRBD1 for D (5 bases). The V end lost 0 bases, the J end lost 3 bases, and 12 bases lay between the germline ends. The CDR3 extends over 15 amino acids. Germline V CDR1 and CDR2: SGDLS, YYNGEE. As DNA, the CDR3 is TGTGCCAGCAGCGTAGAGGGCAGAGGGGACTATGGCTACACCTTC. Amino acids: CASSVEGRGDYGYTF.

The chain uses TRBV11-2 and TRBJ2-5, with TRBD1 identical over 8 bases. The CDR3 runs to 17 residues. J was trimmed by 5 bases and V by 1 base; bases with no gene match: 12. Germline CDR1 reads SGHAT; CDR2 reads FQNNGV. The CDR3 reads CASSLVPWTGTTETQYF. CDR3 DNA sequence: TGTGCCAGCAGCTTAGTACCTTGGACAGGGACGACGGAGACCCAGTACTTC.

This chain uses TRBV27 with TRBJ2-3; D may be TRBD1 (5 bases). Germline CDR1 and CDR2: MNHEY and SMNVEV (reference sequence). The V end was cut by 1 base, the J end by 3 bases, with 8 bases between. The CDR3 totals 14 residues. The chain's CDR3 is CASSLWGHTDTQYF. The CDR3 DNA sequence: TGTGCCAGCAGTTTATGGGGCCATACAGATACGCAGTATTTT.

The chain combines TRBV20-1 with TRBJ1-2; tentative D call: TRBD1 (6 bases). CDR1 DFQATT and CDR2 SNEGSKA come from the germline V gene (reference sequence). Trimming cost V 2 bases and J 8 bases, with 6 bases left between them. The CDR3 is made up of 10 amino acids. CDR3 sequence (DNA): TGCAGTGCTAGAAGGGGGGGCTACACCTTC. Residues: CSARRGGYTF.

The chain links TRBV7-7 to TRBJ2-2, with 11 bases aligning to TRBD1. The CDR3 has 15 residues. V lost 5 bases, J lost 7 bases, and 6 bases stayed unmatched. In germline, CDR1 is SSHAT, CDR2 FNYEAQ (reference sequence). CDR3 sequence reads: CASSPTGTGGGELFF. For the CDR3, the DNA is TGTGCCAGCAGCCCAACCGGGACAGGGGGCGGGGAGCTGTTTTTT. Full variable domain (outside the CDR3, taken from reference TRBV7-7 and TRBJ2-2): GAGVSQSPRYKVTKRGQDVTLRCDPISSHATLYWYQQALGQGPEFLTYFNYEAQPDKSGLPSDRFSAERPEGSISTLTIQRTEQRDSAMYRCASSPTGTGGGELFFGEGSRLTVL.

This clone was found a few times. This chain connects TRBV19 to TRBJ1-5; D remains unclear. Trimming took 6 bases from V and 1 from J, leaving 16 bases between them. Germline CDR1 reads LNHDA; CDR2 reads SQIVND (reference sequence). The CDR3 totals 16 residues. The CDR3 protein is CASRQNSQMSNQPQHF. CDR3 DNA: TGTGCCAGTAGGCAGAACTCTCAGATGAGCAATCAGCCCCAGCATTTT.

This chain joins TRBV19 and TRBJ1-2, with D hard to call. CDR1 and CDR2 (germline): LNHDA, SQIVND (reference sequence). The CDR3 spans 13 residues. Trimming pared 3 bases from V and 3 bases from J, leaving 8 bases between. In DNA form, the CDR3 reads TGTGCCAGTAGTATGCGGAAGCACTATGGCTACACCTTC. Translated, it gives CASSMRKHYGYTF.

The CDR3 loop reads CASSIRGKSTEAFF. The CDR3 nucleotides read TGTGCCAGTAGTATCAGGGGGAAAAGCACTGAAGCTTTCTTT. The chain employs TRBV19 and TRBJ1-1; TRBD1 agrees at 7 bases. Germline values: CDR1 LNHDA, CDR2 SQIVND (reference sequence). This CDR3 spans 14 amino acids. The ends lost 3 bases at V and 4 bases at J; junction bases unmatched: 5.

The CDR3 is CASSLEIGGFYNEQFF. The CDR3, as DNA: TGTGCCAGCAGCTTGGAAATTGGGGGATTTTACAATGAGCAGTTCTTC. The J gene is TRBJ2-1, the V gene TRBV5-4; perhaps D is TRBD1 or TRBD2 (5 bases each). The V gene lost 0 bases and the J gene lost 4 bases, with 14 bases spanning the gap. The CDR3 extends over 16 amino acids. Germline V CDR1 and CDR2: SGHNT, YYREEE (reference sequence).

This clone was recorded once. V and J are TRBV2 and TRBJ1-5; D gene uncertain. CDR3 length equals 14 residues. Germline loops: CDR1 SNHLY, CDR2 FYNNEI. The V end was cut by 4 bases, the J end by 0 bases, with 7 bases between. The CDR3: CASSVGYSNQPQHF. CDR3 nucleotide sequence: TGTGCCAGCAGTGTGGGTTATAGCAATCAGCCCCAGCATTTT. Full variable domain (remainder filled in from reference TRBV2 and TRBJ1-5): EPEVTQTPSHQVTQMGQEVILRCVPISNHLYFYWYRQILGQKVEFLVSFYNNEISEKSEIFDDQFSVERPDGSNFTLKIRSTKLEDSAMYFCASSVGYSNQPQHFGDGTRLSIL.

This clone was counted only a few times. The rearrangement joins TRBV7-9 to TRBJ1-2; D not certain. Germline-derived CDR1 and CDR2 are SEHNR and FQNEAQ (reference sequence). The V and J ends lost 11 bases and 6 bases respectively, with 7 bases between them. This CDR3 comprises 9 residues. The CDR3 region is CAVRNGYTF. The CDR3 DNA is TGTGCCGTTCGGAATGGCTACACCTTC.

The genes are TRBV27 and TRBJ1-4; a weak D match, TRBD1 (6 bases). CDR1 and CDR2 (germline): MNHEY, SMNVEV (reference sequence). The V gene lost 5 bases and the J gene lost 4 bases, with 14 bases spanning the gap. There are 15 residues in the CDR3. CDR3 residues: CASSRTGLGNEKLFF. The CDR3 DNA follows: TGTGCCAGCAGTCGAACAGGGCTGGGTAATGAAAAACTGTTTTTT.

V and J are TRBV6-6 and TRBJ1-2; possibly TRBD1 for D (5 bases). This CDR3 comprises 16 residues. Between the trimmed V and J ends, which lost 2 bases and 7 bases, there was a span of 20 bases. Per germline, CDR1 MNHNY and CDR2 SVGAGI (reference sequence). CDR3 in DNA: TGTGCCAGCAGTTACGAGACCTGGGGCGTCATAGGTGGCTACACCTTC. As protein: CASSYETWGVIGGYTF.

The rearrangement links TRBV9 to TRBJ2-1; the match to TRBD2 covers 10 bases. The CDR3 is 15 residues long. After removal of 5 bases from V and 1 base from J, the junction contained 3 bases not matched to a gene. CDR1 is SGDLS, CDR2 YYNGEE, per germline. Here the CDR3 DNA reads TGTGCCAGCAGTGAACTAGCGGGATCCTACAATGAGCAGTTCTTC. Its translation is CASSELAGSYNEQFF.